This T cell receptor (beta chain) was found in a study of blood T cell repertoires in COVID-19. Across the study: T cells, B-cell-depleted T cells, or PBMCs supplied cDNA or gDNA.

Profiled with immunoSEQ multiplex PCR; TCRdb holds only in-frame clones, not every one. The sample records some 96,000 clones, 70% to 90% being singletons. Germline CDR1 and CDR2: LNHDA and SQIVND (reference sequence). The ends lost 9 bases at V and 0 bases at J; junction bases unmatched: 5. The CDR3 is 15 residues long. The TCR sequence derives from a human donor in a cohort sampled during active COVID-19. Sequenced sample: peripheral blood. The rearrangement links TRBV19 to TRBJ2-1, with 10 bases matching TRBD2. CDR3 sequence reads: CASTTSGHSYNEQFF. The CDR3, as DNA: TGTGCCAGCACGACTAGCGGGCACTCCTACAATGAGCAGTTCTTC.